Listed below are T cell receptor beta chains from one sample, sequenced in a study of blood T cell repertoires in COVID-19. TCRdb's table, derived via immunoSEQ multiplex PCR, lists solely in-frame clones and lacks some. The repertoire consists of approximately 150,000 clones, with approximately 75% occurring once and the leading ten covering roughly 10%. Sequenced material: peripheral blood. Receptors originate from a human donor in a cohort sampled during active COVID-19. The CDR3 runs from the conserved cysteine through the conserved F or W. The D gene is left open where the match is weak. Clone sizes are given selectively: once, few, many, or a class where the clone is expanded.

size,J,D,V,CDR3,DNA
-,TRBJ1-1,-,TRBV15,CATSRDLAWTEAFF,TGTGCCACCAGCAGAGATTTAGCATGGACTGAAGCTTTCTTT
once,TRBJ2-3,-,TRBV3-1/TRBV3-2,CASSNRDSTQYF,TGTGCCAGCAGCAACCGGGACTCGACGCAGTATTTT
-,TRBJ2-1,-,TRBV12-3/TRBV12-4,CASSLMRNEQFF,TGTGCCAGCAGTTTAATGCGGAATGAGCAGTTCTTC
-,TRBJ2-3,-,TRBV14,CASSPWAMASTDTQYF,TGTGCCAGCAGCCCCTGGGCCATGGCGAGCACAGATACGCAGTATTTT
-,TRBJ2-7,TRBD1,TRBV5-4,CASSVTGAPYEQYF,TGTGCCAGCAGCGTGACAGGGGCTCCCTACGAGCAGTACTTC
-,TRBJ1-5,-,TRBV30,CAWSLDRQSNQPQHF,TGTGCCTGGAGCTTGGACAGACAAAGCAATCAGCCCCAGCATTTT
-,TRBJ2-7,TRBD2,TRBV27,CASSLGRGETYEQYF,TGTGCCAGCAGTTTAGGGAGGGGCGAAACCTACGAGCAGTACTTC
-,TRBJ2-3,-,TRBV14,CASSHPTAQYF,TGTGCCAGCAGCCACCCCACAGCGCAGTATTTT
-,TRBJ1-4,-,TRBV2,CASNLQGSRQGEKLFF,TGTGCCAGCAACCTACAGGGTAGCCGCCAGGGTGAAAAACTGTTTTTT
-,TRBJ2-3,TRBD2,TRBV6-6,CASSRTRTQDTQYF,TGTGCCAGCAGTCGGACTAGAACTCAAGATACGCAGTATTTT
-,TRBJ1-4,-,TRBV2,CASREDNEKLFF,TGTGCCAGCAGGGAGGATAATGAAAAACTGTTTTTT
-,TRBJ2-7,TRBD1,TRBV12-3/TRBV12-4,CASSLDRDEQYF,TGTGCCAGCAGTTTGGACAGGGACGAGCAGTACTTC
-,TRBJ2-3,-,TRBV28,CASSLRQVGDTQYF,TGTGCCAGCAGTTTAAGACAGGTCGGAGATACGCAGTATTTT
-,TRBJ2-3,TRBD2,TRBV7-3,CASSPGLAADTQYF,TGTGCCAGCAGCCCCGGACTAGCGGCGGATACGCAGTATTTT
-,TRBJ2-1,-,TRBV7-8,CASTRGGSSYNEQFF,TGTGCCAGCACCCGTGGTGGGAGCTCCTACAATGAGCAGTTCTTC
-,TRBJ2-7,TRBD1,TRBV10-2,CASSFDRDYEQYF,TGCGCCAGCAGTTTTGACAGGGACTACGAGCAGTACTTC
-,TRBJ2-7,-,TRBV29-1,CSVEDWQGGSYEQYF,TGCAGCGTTGAAGATTGGCAGGGGGGATCCTACGAGCAGTACTTC
-,TRBJ1-1,-,TRBV5-5,CACFGFGVVNTEAFF,TGTGCCTGCTTCGGGTTCGGGGTCGTGAACACTGAAGCTTTCTTT
-,TRBJ2-2,-,TRBV30,CAWMSPNGELFF,TGTGCCTGGATGAGTCCTAATGGGGAGCTGTTTTTT
-,TRBJ2-7,TRBD1,TRBV7-9,CASSRGQGNEQYF,TGTGCCAGCAGCCGGGGACAGGGTAACGAGCAGTACTTC
few,TRBJ2-1,-,TRBV27,CASSKDRLAYNEQFF,TGTGCCAGCAGCAAAGACAGGTTAGCCTACAATGAGCAGTTCTTC
few,TRBJ2-2,TRBD2,TRBV9,CASSPAGGSGELFF,TGTGCCAGCAGCCCAGCGGGGGGGTCGGGGGAGCTGTTTTTT
-,TRBJ1-1,-,TRBV2,CASSIQGSTEAFF,TGTGCCAGCAGTATACAGGGAAGCACTGAAGCTTTCTTT